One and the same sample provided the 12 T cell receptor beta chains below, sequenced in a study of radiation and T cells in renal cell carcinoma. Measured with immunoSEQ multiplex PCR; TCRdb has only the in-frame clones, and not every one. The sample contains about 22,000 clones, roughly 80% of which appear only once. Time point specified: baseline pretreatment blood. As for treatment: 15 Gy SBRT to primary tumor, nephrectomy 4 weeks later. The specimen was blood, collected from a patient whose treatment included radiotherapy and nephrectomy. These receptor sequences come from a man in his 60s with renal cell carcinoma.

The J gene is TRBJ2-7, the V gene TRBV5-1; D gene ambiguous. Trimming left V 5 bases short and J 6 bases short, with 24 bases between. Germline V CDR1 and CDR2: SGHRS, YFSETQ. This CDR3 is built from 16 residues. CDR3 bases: TGCGCCAGCAGATTTTATCCCGGGCCGCGCCTGGGCGAGCAGTACTTC. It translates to CASRFYPGPRLGEQYF.

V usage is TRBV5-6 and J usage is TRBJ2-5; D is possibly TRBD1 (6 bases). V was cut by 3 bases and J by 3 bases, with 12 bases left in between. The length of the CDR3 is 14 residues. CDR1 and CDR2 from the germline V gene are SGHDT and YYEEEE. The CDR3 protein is CASSSAGVEETQYF. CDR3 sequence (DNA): TGTGCCAGCAGCTCCGCAGGGGTGGAAGAGACCCAGTACTTC.

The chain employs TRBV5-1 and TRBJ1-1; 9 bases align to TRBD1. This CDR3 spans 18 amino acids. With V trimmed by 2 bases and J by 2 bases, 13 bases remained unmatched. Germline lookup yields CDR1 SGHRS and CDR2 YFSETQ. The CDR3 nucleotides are TGCGCCAGCAGCTTTGATAGGGACAGGGTGTACCGCAACACTGAAGCTTTCTTT. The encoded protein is CASSFDRDRVYRNTEAFF.

The CDR3 region is CASSYWGGVRNEQFF. In DNA, the CDR3 is TGTGCCAGCAGCTACTGGGGGGGGGTGCGCAATGAGCAGTTCTTC. The chain joins TRBV27 to TRBJ2-1; 7 nucleotides align to TRBD2. Germline CDR1 is MNHEY and CDR2 is SMNVEV (reference sequence). CDR3 length: 15 residues. V lost 6 bases and J lost 6; bases outside the gene matches: 11.

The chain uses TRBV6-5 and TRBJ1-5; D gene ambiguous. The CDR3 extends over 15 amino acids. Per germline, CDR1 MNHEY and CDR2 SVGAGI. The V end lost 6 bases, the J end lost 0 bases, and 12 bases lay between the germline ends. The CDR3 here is CASRGSFNSNQPQHF. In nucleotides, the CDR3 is TGTGCCAGCAGAGGAAGCTTTAATAGCAATCAGCCCCAGCATTTT.

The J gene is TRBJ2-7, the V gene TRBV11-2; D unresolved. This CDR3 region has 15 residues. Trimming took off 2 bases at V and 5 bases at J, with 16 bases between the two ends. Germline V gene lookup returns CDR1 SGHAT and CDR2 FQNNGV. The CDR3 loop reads CASSLWARAIDEQYF. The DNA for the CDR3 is TGTGCCAGCAGCTTATGGGCTAGGGCGATCGACGAGCAGTACTTC.

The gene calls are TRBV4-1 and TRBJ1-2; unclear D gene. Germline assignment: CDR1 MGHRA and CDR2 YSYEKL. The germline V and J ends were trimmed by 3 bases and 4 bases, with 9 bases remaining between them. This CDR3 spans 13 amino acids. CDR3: CASSQNWRYGYTF. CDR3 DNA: TGCGCCAGCAGCCAGAACTGGCGCTATGGCTACACCTTC.

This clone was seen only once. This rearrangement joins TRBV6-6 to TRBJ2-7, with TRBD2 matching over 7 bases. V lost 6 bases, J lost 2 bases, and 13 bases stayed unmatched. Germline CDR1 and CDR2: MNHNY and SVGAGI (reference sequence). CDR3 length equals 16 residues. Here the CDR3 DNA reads TGTGCCAGCAGGGGCCTTTCGGGAGGACGGACCTACGAGCAGTACTTC. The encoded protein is CASRGLSGGRTYEQYF.

CDR3 sequence: CASSVSFGQAHRGYTF. Here the CDR3 DNA reads TGTGCCAGCAGCGTAAGCTTCGGCCAGGCCCATCGGGGCTACACCTTC. The chain combines TRBV9 with TRBJ1-2, with D unresolved. Trimming stripped 1 base from V and 8 bases from J, with 21 bases between. The germline V gene encodes CDR1 SGDLS and CDR2 YYNGEE. CDR3 size: 16 residues.

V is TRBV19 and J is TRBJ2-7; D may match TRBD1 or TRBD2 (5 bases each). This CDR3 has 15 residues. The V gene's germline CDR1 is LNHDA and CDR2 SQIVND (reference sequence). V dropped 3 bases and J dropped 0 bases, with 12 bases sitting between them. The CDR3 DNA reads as TGTGCCAGTAGTATCTGGGGGAGTAACTCCTACGAGCAGTACTTC. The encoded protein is CASSIWGSNSYEQYF.

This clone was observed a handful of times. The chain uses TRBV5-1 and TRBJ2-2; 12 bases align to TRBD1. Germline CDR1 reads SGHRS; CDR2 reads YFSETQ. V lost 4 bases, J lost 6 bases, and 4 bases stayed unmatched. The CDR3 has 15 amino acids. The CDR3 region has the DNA TGCGCCAGCAGCCCGGGACAGGGGGCAGCCGGGGAGCTGTTTTTT. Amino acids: CASSPGQGAAGELFF. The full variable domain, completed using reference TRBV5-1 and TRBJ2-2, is KAGVTQTPRYLIKTRGQQVTLSCSPISGHRSVSWYQQTPGQGLQFLFEYFSETQRNKGNFPGRFSGRQFSNSRSEMNVSTLELGDSALYLCASSPGQGAAGELFFGEGSRLTVL.

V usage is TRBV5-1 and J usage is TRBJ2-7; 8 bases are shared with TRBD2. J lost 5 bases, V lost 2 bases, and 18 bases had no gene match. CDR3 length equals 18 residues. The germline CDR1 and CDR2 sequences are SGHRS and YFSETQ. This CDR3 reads CASSFRPMGAGVRDEQYF. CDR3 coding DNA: TGCGCCAGCAGCTTCCGGCCAATGGGAGCGGGAGTTCGCGACGAGCAGTACTTC.